The 21 T cell receptor beta chains presented below share a single source sample, sequenced in a study of blood T cell repertoires in COVID-19. TCRdb's copy holds only in-frame clones and misses some; the assay was immunoSEQ multiplex PCR. The table includes around 170,000 clones, 84% detected once. Sequencing was carried out using PBMCs or T cells enriched from blood (not recorded which). The receptors here all came from a woman in her forties or fifties who had recovered from COVID-19.

CDR3: CASSLTIAYEQYF. The CDR3 DNA sequence: TGTGCCAGCAGCTTGACTATCGCCTACGAGCAGTACTTC. V and J are TRBV5-6 and TRBJ2-7; D call uncertain. CDR1 is SGHDT and CDR2 is YYEEEE in the germline V gene. The length of the CDR3 is 13 residues. Trimming shortened V by 1 base and J by 2 bases, and 7 bases separated the two germline ends.

DNA of the CDR3: TGTGCCAGCAGCCAAGATTCAGAGGGATCGGCAGATACGCAGTATTTT. It codes for CASSQDSEGSADTQYF. V gene TRBV3-1 (or the pseudogene TRBV3-2) combines with J gene TRBJ2-3; tentatively, D is TRBD2 (5 bases). Trimming took off 0 bases at V and 4 bases at J, with 14 bases between the two ends. CDR3 length: 16 residues. Per germline, CDR1 LGHDT and CDR2 YNNKEL (reference sequence).

The chain couples TRBV4-1 to TRBJ2-1, with 9 bases fitting TRBD2. V gave up 1 base and J gave up 0 bases; unmatched junction bases: 7. Germline V gives CDR1 MGHRA, CDR2 YSYEKL. The CDR3 totals 18 residues. The CDR3 sequence is CASSQASGTRSSYNEQFF. The CDR3 DNA reads as TGCGCCAGCAGCCAAGCTAGCGGGACAAGGAGCTCCTACAATGAGCAGTTCTTC.

The chain couples TRBV4-2 to TRBJ2-4; 9 nucleotides align to TRBD2. This CDR3 region has 16 residues. The J segment lost 0 bases and the V segment lost 0 bases, leaving 0 bases of the junction unmatched. Germline CDR1 reads LGHNA; CDR2 reads YNFKEQ. The CDR3 sequence: CASSQELAGAKNIQYF. The CDR3 nucleotides are TGTGCCAGCAGCCAAGAACTAGCGGGAGCCAAAAACATTCAGTACTTC.

This rearrangement joins TRBV7-9 to TRBJ2-7; TRBD1 is a possible D gene (6 bases). V gave up 5 bases and J gave up 4 bases, with 12 bases separating them. The length of the CDR3 is 13 residues. Germline CDR1 is SEHNR and CDR2 is FQNEAQ (reference sequence). CDR3 amino acids: CASSPQGPYEQYF. CDR3 DNA sequence: TGTGCCAGCAGCCCACAGGGACCATACGAGCAGTACTTC.

The chain employs TRBV3-1 (or the pseudogene TRBV3-2) and TRBJ1-5; a possible D gene is TRBD1 (6 bases). The CDR3 consists of 17 residues. The ends were cut back, 3 bases at V and 2 bases at J, with 17 bases in the middle. Germline V lookup: CDR1 LGHDT, CDR2 YNNKEL (reference sequence). The CDR3 sequence is CASSHRQPRGGNQPQHF. The CDR3 coding sequence is TGTGCCAGCAGCCATCGTCAACCCAGGGGAGGCAATCAGCCCCAGCATTTT.

The chain carries TRBV7-2 and TRBJ1-2, with TRBD1 identical over 7 bases. Germline loops: CDR1 SGHTA, CDR2 FQGNSA. Germline trimming cut 5 bases from V and 7 bases from J; bases unmatched to any gene: 4. The CDR3 is made up of 12 amino acids. The CDR3 region is CASSPTGSGYTF. The DNA of the CDR3 is TGTGCCAGCAGCCCGACAGGGAGTGGCTACACCTTC.

This clone was detected a few times. The chain couples TRBV7-2 to TRBJ1-2; D is perhaps TRBD1 (6 bases). Germline assignment: CDR1 SGHTA and CDR2 FQGNSA. With 2 bases removed from V and 8 bases from J, the gap between germline ends came to 12 bases. This CDR3 spans 13 amino acids. The CDR3 region has the DNA TGTGCCAGCAGCTTACCAGCAAGGGGGGGCTACACCTTC. This sequence encodes CASSLPARGGYTF.

This chain connects TRBV6-5 to TRBJ1-3; D remains unclear. From germline, CDR1 is MNHEY and CDR2 SVGAGI. V lost 0 bases to trimming and J lost 5 bases, with 11 bases between them. CDR3 length: 15 amino acids. CDR3 sequence reads: CASSYSEQTRNTIYF. CDR3 bases: TGTGCCAGCAGTTACTCGGAACAGACCAGAAACACCATATATTTT.

V and J are TRBV5-4 and TRBJ2-1; no definite D call. V lost 0 bases and J 9 bases, leaving 7 bases between the germline ends. In germline, CDR1 is SGHNT, CDR2 YYREEE (reference sequence). The CDR3 length is 12 residues. Written as DNA, the CDR3 is TGTGCCAGCAGCTTGGCCTCTTTTGAGCAGTTCTTC. It translates to CASSLASFEQFF.

The chain carries TRBV24-1 and TRBJ1-1; the D gene is possibly TRBD1 (6 bases). V was pared by 9 bases and J by 0 bases, with 13 bases between. Germline V gene lookup returns CDR1 KGHDR and CDR2 SFDVKD. The CDR3 consists of 14 residues. The CDR3 nucleotides read TGTGCCACCTCGGGGGGCGGAATGAACACTGAAGCTTTCTTT. Its protein product is CATSGGGMNTEAFF.

This rearrangement joins TRBV6-1 to TRBJ1-1, with 8 nucleotides matching TRBD1. Unmatched junction bases numbered 7, after V lost 4 bases and J lost 0 bases. Germline V gene lookup returns CDR1 MNHNS and CDR2 SASEGT. The CDR3 is 16 residues long. The CDR3 protein is CASSGGTGGMNTEAFF. The DNA of the CDR3 is TGTGCCAGCAGTGGGGGGACAGGAGGGATGAACACTGAAGCTTTCTTT.

The rearrangement links TRBV4-1 to TRBJ2-3; no reliable D call. CDR3 size: 15 residues. Germline V gene data show CDR1 as MGHRA and CDR2 as YSYEKL. Trimming cost V 0 bases and J 3 bases, with 10 bases left between them. In nucleotides, the CDR3 is TGCGCCAGCAGCCAAGACGCCAGTATAACAGATACGCAGTATTTT. Translation: CASSQDASITDTQYF.

The chain is built from TRBV19 and TRBJ2-2; 10 nucleotides match TRBD1. CDR1 is LNHDA, CDR2 SQIVND, per germline (reference sequence). Trimming cost V 5 bases and J 5 bases; bases outside gene matches: 8. The CDR3 has 16 residues. CDR3 nucleotides: TGTGCCAGTAGTCTGATACGGACAGGGGGGACCGGGGAGCTGTTTTTT. Translating gives CASSLIRTGGTGELFF.

CDR3 DNA: TGTGCCAGCAGCAAAGATCCGGGGGAGACCCAGTACTTC. Its protein product is CASSKDPGETQYF. This sequence joins TRBV21-1 and TRBJ2-5; TRBD2, as called in the table, went unchecked against the DNA. TRBV21-1 represents a pseudogene. The CDR3 loop spans 13 amino acids.

This chain joins TRBV7-9 and TRBJ2-7; D is ambiguous. The CDR3 loop spans 16 amino acids. V was pared by 0 bases and J by 3 bases, with 15 bases between. Germline CDR1 SEHNR, CDR2 FQNEAQ (reference sequence). The CDR3 DNA reads TGTGCCAGCAGCTTAGCGCGGCCGGGTCCCGACTACGAGCAGTACTTC. It translates to CASSLARPGPDYEQYF.

This clone has a handful of counts. J is TRBJ1-4 and V is TRBV5-5; the D gene is possibly TRBD1 (5 bases). CDR3 size: 13 residues. Trimming pared 3 bases from V and 6 bases from J, leaving 9 bases between. Germline V gives CDR1 SGHKS, CDR2 YYEKEE (reference sequence). The CDR3 sequence is CASSWGPDEKLFF. CDR3 DNA sequence: TGTGCCAGCAGCTGGGGCCCTGATGAAAAACTGTTTTTT.

CDR3 amino acids: CASSDQGLPTEAFF. The DNA of the CDR3 is TGTGCCAGCAGTGATCAGGGACTTCCCACTGAAGCTTTCTTT. The chain carries TRBV2 and TRBJ1-1, with TRBD1 as a possible D gene (5 bases). Deletions cut 3 bases from V and 4 bases from J, with 12 bases between. The V gene's germline CDR1 is SNHLY and CDR2 FYNNEI. CDR3 length equals 14 residues.

J is TRBJ2-6 and V is TRBV18; TRBD1 might be the D (6 bases). The V and J ends lost 4 bases and 2 bases respectively, with 12 bases between them. The V gene's germline CDR1 is KGHSH and CDR2 LQKENI. This CDR3 has 16 amino acids. The CDR3 region is CASSQPRGAGANVLTF. The CDR3 coding sequence is TGTGCCAGCTCACAGCCCAGGGGAGCTGGGGCCAACGTCCTGACTTTC. Looking up the rest from reference TRBV18 and TRBJ2-6 gives the full variable domain: NAGVMQNPRHLVRRRGQEARLRCSPMKGHSHVYWYRQLPEEGLKFMVYLQKENIIDESGMPKERFSAEFPKEGPSILRIQQVVRGDSAAYFCASSQPRGAGANVLTFGAGSRLTVL.

The rearrangement uses TRBV6-2 or TRBV6-3 and TRBJ2-5, with 7 bases aligning to TRBD2. Per germline, CDR1 MNHEY and CDR2 SVGEGT. J lost 0 bases, V lost 5 bases, and 6 bases had no gene match. The CDR3 loop spans 15 amino acids. The CDR3 region is CASSPGEGYQETQYF. In nucleotides, the CDR3 is TGTGCCAGCAGTCCCGGGGAGGGTTACCAAGAGACCCAGTACTTC.

J is TRBJ2-6 and V is TRBV18, with TRBD1 as a possible D gene (6 bases). CDR3 length equals 19 residues. V dropped 2 bases and J dropped 0 bases, with 17 bases sitting between them. Looked up from germline, CDR1 is KGHSH and CDR2 is LQKENI. The DNA for the CDR3 is TGTGCCAGCTCACCATTGCAGGGGCTATTAAGCTCTGGGGCCAACGTCCTGACTTTC. Protein product: CASSPLQGLLSSGANVLTF.